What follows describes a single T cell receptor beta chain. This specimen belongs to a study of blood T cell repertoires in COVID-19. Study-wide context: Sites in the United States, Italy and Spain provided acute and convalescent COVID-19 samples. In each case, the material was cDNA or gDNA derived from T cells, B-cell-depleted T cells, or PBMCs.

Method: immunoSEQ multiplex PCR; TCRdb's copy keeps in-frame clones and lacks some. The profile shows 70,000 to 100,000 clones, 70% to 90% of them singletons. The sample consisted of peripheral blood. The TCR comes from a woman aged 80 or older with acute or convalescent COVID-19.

CDR3 in amino acids: CASSLAPTGGKEKLFF. The CDR3 region has the DNA TGTGCCAGCAGCTTGGCCCCCACAGGGGGCAAGGAAAAACTGTTTTTT. J is TRBJ1-4 and V is TRBV5-5, with 9 bases fitting TRBD1. CDR1 and CDR2 from the germline V gene are SGHKS and YYEKEE (reference sequence). This CDR3 has 16 amino acids. V was pared by 0 bases and J by 8 bases, with 8 bases of the junction left unmatched.